This T cell receptor (beta chain) comes out of a study of CD8+ T cells in alopecia areata. Whole-study context: Treatment comprised oral tofacitinib, 5 to 10 mg twice daily, in treated patients.

On this clone itself: The antigen remains unidentified.

Reverse transcription of extracted RNA yielded cDNA, which provided the sequencing template. Profiling relied on immunoSEQ multiplex PCR, and the TCRdb table lists in-frame clones only, not all of them. The sample lists about 150,000 clones, 87% occurring once. Findings and limits, study-wide: The study found TCR sharing across patients less clear than in mice, possibly for HLA reasons. Clonality exceeded that of normal scalp in lesional scalp, most notably in alopecia totalis/universalis.

The CDR3 has 14 amino acids. V lost 3 bases to trimming and J lost 5 bases; unmatched junction nucleotides: 7. Germline CDR1 SGHAT, CDR2 FQDESV (reference sequence). The chain combines TRBV11-1 with TRBJ2-7, with TRBD2 matching over 7 bases. The source is a human donor with alopecia areata. Sequenced material: CD8+ T cells sorted from blood, taken at week 0. CDR3 DNA: TGTGCCAGCAGCTTGGGAGGGGCTCTCGACGAGCAGTACTTC. It specifies CASSLGGALDEQYF.